Ten or more counts support the clone carrying this T cell receptor (beta chain). Its matching antigen is unknown. This record belongs to a study of breast tumors, draining lymph nodes, adjacent tissues. MiXCR, applied by TCRdb to the multiplex PCR reads, yields one record per CDR3 protein. The sample includes around 300,000 distinct CDR3 sequences, about 33% of them seen just once. The lymph nodes were axillary draining lymph nodes from breast cancer patients. The study's findings and limits: Tumors had less TCR diversity than lymph nodes, more than nontumor tissue. Luminal-like breast cancer showed significantly greater tumor-nontumor repertoire similarity than basal-like breast cancer did.

With 6 bases clipped from V and 1 base from J, the junction kept 8 bases outside the gene matches. The CDR3 is 16 residues long. Germline CDR1 is SQVTM and CDR2 is ANQGSEA. The source is a female donor with breast cancer. Some clones in this sample may be carry-over from other donors' samples. Sequenced material: axillary lymph node tissue. This chain uses TRBV29-1 with TRBJ2-3; 12 nucleotides agree with TRBD2. In nucleotides, the CDR3 is TGCAGCGTCAAGACTAGCGGGAGAATGGGCACAGATACGCAGTATTTT. Its protein product is CSVKTSGRMGTDTQYF.